This is a list of T cell receptor beta chains from one sample in a study of OX40 agonist ivuxolimab in advanced cancers. Method: immunoSEQ multiplex PCR; TCRdb's copy keeps in-frame clones and lacks some. The sample consists of about 14,000 clones, 85% to 95% of them appearing once. The input for sequencing was CD4+ or CD8+ T cells sorted from blood, taken in a trial of the OX40 agonist ivuxolimab. The receptors come from an adult with an advanced solid tumor such as melanoma, head and neck, liver or kidney cancer. Both conserved end residues are part of each CDR3. A D gene is named only where the DNA matches it firmly. Where a row states a size, it is once, few, many or the class of an expanded clone; other rows omit it.

CDR3 length | J gene | clone size | D gene | V gene | CDR3 DNA | CDR3 protein
12 | TRBJ1-3 | NA | NA | TRBV30 | TGTGCCTGGAGGACGGCGGGAAACACCATATATTTT | CAWRTAGNTIYF
15 | TRBJ1-1 | NA | NA | TRBV4-1 | TGCGCCAGCAGCCAAGATGAGGTAGGGTGGGCCGAAGCTTTCTTT | CASSQDEVGWAEAFF
15 | TRBJ2-1 | NA | NA | TRBV6-5 | TGTGCCAGCACCACAGGGGGGGTAGGCTACAATGAGCAGTTCTTC | CASTTGGVGYNEQFF
17 | TRBJ2-7 | NA | TRBD2 | TRBV5-1 | TGCGCCAGCAGCGGGACCGAAGCGGGGGCCAGATCGGGGGAGCAGTACTTC | CASSGTEAGARSGEQYF
14 | TRBJ2-7 | NA | NA | TRBV28 | TGTGCCAGCAGTTTATTCCAGGGGCTCGACGAGCAGTACTTC | CASSLFQGLDEQYF
14 | TRBJ1-4 | NA | NA | TRBV6-5 | TGTGCCAGCAGCCCGGTGGGAACTAATGAAAAACTGTTTTTT | CASSPVGTNEKLFF
16 | TRBJ2-2 | NA | TRBD1 | TRBV9 | TGTGCCAGCAGTCCTCCGGGACAGGGGTATACCGGGGAGCTGTTTTTT | CASSPPGQGYTGELFF
15 | TRBJ1-1 | NA | NA | TRBV6-5 | TGTGCCAGCAGTTACTCGCTCAGTCTGAACACTGAAGCTTTCTTT | CASSYSLSLNTEAFF
14 | TRBJ1-1 | NA | TRBD1 | TRBV5-4 | TGTGCCAGCAGCGGGGGACAGGAATACACTGAAGCTTTCTTT | CASSGGQEYTEAFF
12 | TRBJ2-3 | NA | NA | TRBV2 | TGTGCCATTAGGGACTTCACAGATACGCAGTATTTT | CAIRDFTDTQYF
18 | TRBJ2-6 | NA | NA | TRBV27 | TGTGCCAGCACCACTCATCCGGGACATCCCTCTGGGGCCAACGTCCTGACTTTC | CASTTHPGHPSGANVLTF
12 | TRBJ1-1 | NA | TRBD1 | TRBV6-5 | TGTGCCAGCTCTTCAAGGGGGCCGGAAGCTTTCTTT | CASSSRGPEAFF
14 | TRBJ1-4 | NA | NA | TRBV5-1 | TGCGCCAGCAGCTTGGGTGATCCCAATGAAAAACTGTTTTTT | CASSLGDPNEKLFF
13 | TRBJ1-2 | NA | TRBD1 | TRBV19 | TGTGCCAGTAGTTCTGGACAGGGCAGCGGCTACACCTTC | CASSSGQGSGYTF
13 | TRBJ2-7 | NA | NA | TRBV4-1 | TGCGCCAGCAGTGGGTACACCACCTACGAGCAGTACTTC | CASSGYTTYEQYF
13 | TRBJ1-5 | NA | NA | TRBV15 | TGTGCCACCAGCGGGGGGACCAATCAGCCCCAGCATTTT | CATSGGTNQPQHF
12 | TRBJ2-2 | NA | NA | TRBV7-3 | TGTGCCAGCCGACGTGGCACCGGGGAGCTGTTTTTT | CASRRGTGELFF
20 | TRBJ1-4 | NA | NA | TRBV9 | TGTGCCAGCAGCCGTAAAGCCGCAGTAGGGAGCTACCCAATTAATGAAAAACTGTTTTTT | CASSRKAAVGSYPINEKLFF
19 | TRBJ2-5 | once | NA | TRBV21-1 | TGTGCCAGCAGCACCCCACCTCCCCGTACCTGTCGGCCGAAAGAGACCCAGTACTTC | CASSTPPPRTCRPKETQYF
15 | TRBJ2-1 | NA | TRBD2 | TRBV4-3 | TGCGCCAGCAGCCAAGATGCGGGAGTTGTCAATGAGCAGTTCTTC | CASSQDAGVVNEQFF
13 | TRBJ1-1 | NA | NA | TRBV27 | TGTGCCAGCAGTTTATGGGCCGCGGCTGAAGCTTTCTTT | CASSLWAAAEAFF
16 | TRBJ2-4 | NA | TRBD1 | TRBV28 | TGTGCCAGCAGCCATAGAGTCTGGACAGGGTACGACATTCAGTACTTC | CASSHRVWTGYDIQYF
14 | TRBJ2-1 | NA | NA | TRBV19 | TGTGCCAGTAGTATCGGACACCCTGAGTATGAGCAGTTCTTC | CASSIGHPEYEQFF
22 | TRBJ1-5 | once | NA | TRBV12-2 | TGTGCAAGTCGCTTAGAGGTAGGGACAGGGGTGCGTAATGGGTATAGCAATCAGCCCCAGCATTTT | CASRLEVGTGVRNGYSNQPQHF
13 | TRBJ2-3 | NA | NA | TRBV6-6 | TGTGCCAGCAGACCGGGGGATGGAGATACGCAGTATTTT | CASRPGDGDTQYF
13 | TRBJ1-3 | NA | NA | TRBV29-1 | TGCAGCGTTGATACGGGGTCTGGAAACACCATATATTTT | CSVDTGSGNTIYF
13 | TRBJ2-3 | NA | NA | TRBV19 | TGTGCCAGTAGTTCTCTGATATCAGATACGCAGTATTTT | CASSSLISDTQYF
16 | TRBJ2-4 | NA | NA | TRBV28 | TGTGCCAGCAGTTTCCGAGCCTGGGATGCCAAAAACATTCAGTACTTC | CASSFRAWDAKNIQYF
14 | TRBJ1-1 | NA | NA | TRBV18 | TGTGCCAGCTCACCAAACAGTATGAACACTGAAGCTTTCTTT | CASSPNSMNTEAFF
15 | TRBJ1-5 | once | NA | TRBV19 | TGTGCCAGTAGTATTGTCAGGGCGGGCAATCAGCCCCAGCATTTT | CASSIVRAGNQPQHF
15 | TRBJ1-5 | once | NA | TRBV5-6 | TGTGCCAGCAGCTTGGCCAAGCGCGGCAATCAGCCCCAGCATTTT | CASSLAKRGNQPQHF
13 | TRBJ1-1 | NA | NA | TRBV5-5 | TGTGCCAGCAGCTTGGCCGGGAGCGCTGAAGCTTTCTTT | CASSLAGSAEAFF
15 | TRBJ1-1 | NA | NA | TRBV18 | TGTGCCAGCTCACCACCGCAGGGTATGAACACTGAAGCTTTCTTT | CASSPPQGMNTEAFF
15 | TRBJ2-2 | NA | NA | TRBV27 | TGTGCCAGCATCCCCCTAGCGAGAAACACCGGGGAGCTGTTTTTT | CASIPLARNTGELFF
15 | TRBJ2-2 | few | TRBD2 | TRBV30 | TGTGCCTGGGGTCGCGGGACTAGTAGCACCGGGGAGCTGTTTTTT | CAWGRGTSSTGELFF
13 | TRBJ2-7 | once | NA | TRBV14 | TGTGCCAGCAGCCAGTTTAAGGCCCACGAGCAGTACTTC | CASSQFKAHEQYF
15 | TRBJ2-2 | NA | NA | TRBV7-8 | TGTGCCAGCACCCAAACGAGGTTTAACACCGGGGAGCTGTTTTTT | CASTQTRFNTGELFF
17 | TRBJ1-5 | NA | NA | TRBV30 | TGTGCCTGGAGTGCGGACACCACACCCTATAGCAATCAGCCCCAGCATTTT | CAWSADTTPYSNQPQHF
17 | TRBJ1-4 | few | NA | TRBV4-3 | TGCGCCAGCAGCCAAGAAGGAGGGACGGCCGCTAATGAAAAACTGTTTTTT | CASSQEGGTAANEKLFF
15 | TRBJ1-4 | few | TRBD1 | TRBV7-9 | TGTGCCAGCAGCCCGGACAGGGGGCTTAGGGAAAAACTGTTTTTT | CASSPDRGLREKLFF
16 | TRBJ2-7 | NA | NA | TRBV28 | TGTGCCAGCAGTCCTAGGATAGGAGGACACCCCTACGAGCAGTACTTC | CASSPRIGGHPYEQYF
16 | TRBJ2-7 | NA | NA | TRBV7-9 | TGTGCCAGCAGCCCAGGTTCTAGCTCCGGCTCCTACGAGCAGTACTTC | CASSPGSSSGSYEQYF
10 | TRBJ1-1 | NA | NA | TRBV19 | TGTGCCAGCGTTTCGGCTGAAGCTTTCTTT | CASVSAEAFF
14 | TRBJ1-2 | NA | TRBD1 | TRBV7-9 | TGTGCCAGCAGCTTAGTGGGACAGGCTGGGGGCTACACCTTC | CASSLVGQAGGYTF
15 | TRBJ2-1 | NA | NA | TRBV9 | TGTGCCAGCAGCGCCATTTCCGGGCAGAACAATGAGCAGTTCTTC | CASSAISGQNNEQFF
16 | TRBJ2-5 | NA | TRBD1 | TRBV6-5 | TGTGCCAGCAGTTACTCGGGACAGGGGCTGGGAGAGACCCAGTACTTC | CASSYSGQGLGETQYF
16 | TRBJ1-2 | NA | TRBD1 | TRBV13 | TGTGCCAGCAGCTCCATCCCGGGACAGGGGAACTATGGCTACACCTTC | CASSSIPGQGNYGYTF
17 | TRBJ2-1 | NA | TRBD2 | TRBV11-2 | TGTGCCAGCAGCTCACCCCATTCGGGCGGGGGAGGGCATGAGCAGTTCTTC | CASSSPHSGGGGHEQFF
20 | TRBJ2-1 | NA | TRBD1 | TRBV6-1 | TGTGCCAGCAGTGAGACCGGGACAGGGATCTCCCTTTCGTTTTACAATGAGCAGTTCTTC | CASSETGTGISLSFYNEQFF
12 | TRBJ2-1 | NA | TRBD2 | TRBV18 | TGTGCCAGCTCACCACCTAGCGGGGAGCAGTTCTTC | CASSPPSGEQFF